Listed here are 12 T cell receptor beta chains from one sample, sequenced in a study of response to subunit inactivated influenza vaccine. TCRdb re-derived calls from the RT-PCR reads in MiXCR, one entry per CDR3 protein. This table holds around 650,000 distinct CDR3 sequences, 15% to 18% found once. Sequencing was performed on PBMCs from blood, taken roughly 13 days after vaccination. All receptors come from a man aged 45-60 years who received an inactivated influenza vaccine.

The chain combines TRBV12-3 or TRBV12-4 with TRBJ2-1; D may match TRBD1 or TRBD2 (6 bases each). V lost 6 bases and J lost 6, with 15 bases in between. The CDR3 covers 14 residues. The CDR3 sequence is CASSFEGGVNEQFF. The CDR3 DNA reads TGTGCCAGCAGCTTCGAGGGGGGAGTCAATGAGCAGTTCTTC.

This rearrangement joins TRBV6-2 or TRBV6-3 to TRBJ2-1; unclear D gene. Germline V gene lookup returns CDR1 MNHEY and CDR2 SVGEGT. The CDR3 extends over 15 amino acids. V gave up 5 bases and J gave up 6 bases, with 17 bases separating them. CDR3 DNA: TGTGCCAGCAGTAGGGCAGCGAGCATTTTCAATGAGCAGTTCTTC. Its protein is CASSRAASIFNEQFF.

The chain is built from TRBV18 and TRBJ1-2; D perhaps matches TRBD1 (5 bases). V lost 3 bases and J 6 bases, leaving 11 bases between the germline ends. CDR1 and CDR2 (germline): KGHSH, LQKENI. The CDR3 is 13 amino acids. CDR3 DNA: TGTGCCAGCTCACCGCGAGAAGGGGATGGCTACACCTTC. It codes for CASSPREGDGYTF.

The J gene is TRBJ1-5, the V gene TRBV4-3; possibly TRBD1 for D (5 bases). The length of the CDR3 is 13 residues. Trimming removed 3 bases at V and 8 bases at J, with 11 bases between. Germline V gene data show CDR1 as LGHNA and CDR2 as YSLEER. CDR3 sequence: CASSHGREEPQHF. The CDR3 region has the DNA TGCGCCAGCAGCCACGGCAGGGAAGAGCCCCAGCATTTT.

This clonotype was observed a few times. The chain employs TRBV6-1 and TRBJ2-2; a possible D gene is TRBD1 (5 bases). This CDR3 comprises 14 residues. The germline V gene encodes CDR1 MNHNS and CDR2 SASEGT. Trimming cost V 11 bases and J 4 bases, with 17 bases left between them. In DNA form, the CDR3 reads TGTGCCGCCATTAGCCGCCAGGGCACCGGGGAGCTGTTTTTT. Its protein is CAAISRQGTGELFF.

The chain joins TRBV20-1 to TRBJ2-7; D is possibly TRBD2 (5 bases). Trimming pared 3 bases from V and 3 bases from J, leaving 12 bases between. Germline V gives CDR1 DFQATT, CDR2 SNEGSKA (reference sequence). The CDR3 is 13 amino acids. The CDR3: CSARVKSGYEQYF. Here the CDR3 DNA reads TGCAGTGCTAGGGTTAAAAGCGGCTACGAGCAGTACTTC.

The chain uses TRBV5-6 and TRBJ2-3; 7 bases line up with TRBD1. The V gene's germline CDR1 is SGHDT and CDR2 YYEEEE. The CDR3 is made up of 15 amino acids. Losses at the gene ends were 2 bases for V and 0 bases for J; bases not matched to a gene: 3. CDR3 protein: CASSFRDSSTDTQYF. CDR3 DNA sequence: TGTGCCAGCAGCTTCCGGGACAGTAGCACAGATACGCAGTATTTT.

CDR3 region: CSPEGTGGRNGYTF. The CDR3 DNA is TGCAGTCCGGAAGGGACAGGGGGGAGGAATGGCTACACCTTC. This chain uses TRBV20-1 with TRBJ1-2, with TRBD1 matching over 11 bases. The ends lost 8 bases at V and 6 bases at J; junction bases unmatched: 11. This CDR3 has 14 amino acids. Germline V gives CDR1 DFQATT, CDR2 SNEGSKA (reference sequence).

The CDR3 region is CASSTPGTVYGYTF. The DNA of the CDR3 is TGTGCCAGCAGCACCCCCGGGACAGTCTATGGCTACACCTTC. The rearrangement uses TRBV28 and TRBJ1-2; 7 bases are shared with TRBD1. Trimming cost V 6 bases and J 4 bases; bases outside gene matches: 8. Germline V CDR1 and CDR2: MDHEN, SYDVKM. The CDR3 is 14 amino acids.

This sequence joins TRBV6-2 or TRBV6-3 and TRBJ2-1; D not resolved. This CDR3 comprises 11 residues. Per germline, CDR1 MNHEY and CDR2 SVGEGT. V lost 3 bases and J 8 bases, leaving 5 bases between the germline ends. This CDR3 reads CASSYRDEQFF. The CDR3 DNA sequence: TGTGCCAGCAGTTATAGGGATGAGCAGTTCTTC.

The V and J genes are TRBV20-1 and TRBJ2-3; TRBD1 might be the D (6 bases). The V end was cut by 2 bases, the J end by 5 bases, with 17 bases between. This CDR3 spans 15 amino acids. The germline gives CDR1 DFQATT, CDR2 SNEGSKA (reference sequence). CDR3 protein: CSARIPSGAGDTQYF. The CDR3 coding sequence is TGCAGTGCTAGAATTCCCTCAGGGGCAGGAGATACGCAGTATTTT.

This clonotype has more than one count but fewer than ten. The CDR3 DNA reads as TGTGCCAGCAGCCGGTGGGGACTAGCTAACACAGATACGCAGTATTTT. This sequence encodes CASSRWGLANTDTQYF. This sequence joins TRBV11-2 and TRBJ2-3; 9 bases are shared with TRBD2. Unmatched junction bases numbered 8, after V lost 5 bases and J lost 2 bases. The CDR3 is made up of 16 amino acids. Germline V gene lookup returns CDR1 SGHAT and CDR2 FQNNGV.